The entry below describes one TCR beta chain. V shed 2 bases and J shed 6 bases, with 13 bases lying between them. Germline lookup yields CDR1 SGHAT and CDR2 FQNNGV. This CDR3 has 14 residues. Original analysis: From reference gene primer amplification, estimates of nucleated cell counts were derived. Clones were read by immunoSEQ multiplex PCR, and TCRdb kept only the in-frame ones, dropping some. D and trimming come from the DNA, and the V and J calls and clone size come from that table. The table lists a few hundred thousand clones, about nine tenths of them singletons, with 0.85% to 0.95% in the top ten. This sample stems from a study of blood T cell repertoires in COVID-19. Study overall: There were acute and convalescent COVID-19 samples, and they came from the United States, Italy and Spain. T cells, B-cell-depleted T cells, or PBMCs supplied cDNA or gDNA.

V usage is TRBV11-2 and J usage is TRBJ1-1, with TRBD1 as a possible D gene (5 bases). Sample: peripheral blood. This clonotype originated in a woman aged 40 to 50 who had recovered from COVID-19. CDR3 amino acids: CASSLRQGVPEAFF. The CDR3 DNA sequence: TGTGCCAGCAGCTTAAGGCAGGGTGTCCCTGAAGCTTTCTTT.